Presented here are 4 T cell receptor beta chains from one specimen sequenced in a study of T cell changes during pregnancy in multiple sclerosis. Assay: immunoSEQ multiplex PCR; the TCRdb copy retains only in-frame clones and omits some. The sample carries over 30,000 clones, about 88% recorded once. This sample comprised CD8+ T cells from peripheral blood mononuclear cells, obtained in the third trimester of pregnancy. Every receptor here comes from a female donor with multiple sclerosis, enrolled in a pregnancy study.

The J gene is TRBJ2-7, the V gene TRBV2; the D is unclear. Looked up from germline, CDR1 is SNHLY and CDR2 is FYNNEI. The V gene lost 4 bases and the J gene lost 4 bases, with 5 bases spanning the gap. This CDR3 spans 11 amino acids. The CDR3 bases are TGTGCCAGCAGTGGGAGATACGAGCAGTACTTC. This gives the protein CASSGRYEQYF.

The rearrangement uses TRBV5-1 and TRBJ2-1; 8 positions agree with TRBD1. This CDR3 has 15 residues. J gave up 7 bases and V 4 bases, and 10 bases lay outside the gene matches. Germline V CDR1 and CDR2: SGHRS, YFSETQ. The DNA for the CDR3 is TGCGCCAGCAGCGTCCGACAGGGGAGGCAAAATGAGCAGTTCTTC. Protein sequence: CASSVRQGRQNEQFF. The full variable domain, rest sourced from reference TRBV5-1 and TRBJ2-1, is KAGVTQTPRYLIKTRGQQVTLSCSPISGHRSVSWYQQTPGQGLQFLFEYFSETQRNKGNFPGRFSGRQFSNSRSEMNVSTLELGDSALYLCASSVRQGRQNEQFFGPGTRLTVL.

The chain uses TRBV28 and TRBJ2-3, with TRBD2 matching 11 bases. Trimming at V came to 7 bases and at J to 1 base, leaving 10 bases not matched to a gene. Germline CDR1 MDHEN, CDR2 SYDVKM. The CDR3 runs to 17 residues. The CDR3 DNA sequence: TGTGCCAGCATCCACACCGGGACTAGCGGAGGCACAGATACGCAGTATTTT. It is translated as CASIHTGTSGGTDTQYF.

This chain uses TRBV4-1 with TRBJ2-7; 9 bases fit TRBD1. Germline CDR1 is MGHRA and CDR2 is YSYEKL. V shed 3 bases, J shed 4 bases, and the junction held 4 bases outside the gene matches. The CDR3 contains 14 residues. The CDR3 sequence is CASSQGTGPYEQYF. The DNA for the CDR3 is TGCGCCAGCAGCCAGGGGACAGGGCCGTACGAGCAGTACTTC.